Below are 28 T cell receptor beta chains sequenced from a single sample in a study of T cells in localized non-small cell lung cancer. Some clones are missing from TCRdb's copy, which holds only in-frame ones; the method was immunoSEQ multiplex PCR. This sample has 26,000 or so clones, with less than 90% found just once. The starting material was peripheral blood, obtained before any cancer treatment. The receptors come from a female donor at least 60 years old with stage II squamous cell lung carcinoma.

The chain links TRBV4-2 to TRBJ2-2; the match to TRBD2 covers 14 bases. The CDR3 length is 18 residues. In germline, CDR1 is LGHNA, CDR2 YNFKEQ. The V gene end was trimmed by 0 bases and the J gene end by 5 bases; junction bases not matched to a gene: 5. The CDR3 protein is CASSQEGLAGVGTGELFF. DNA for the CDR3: TGTGCCAGCAGCCAAGAGGGACTAGCGGGAGTTGGGACCGGGGAGCTGTTTTTT.

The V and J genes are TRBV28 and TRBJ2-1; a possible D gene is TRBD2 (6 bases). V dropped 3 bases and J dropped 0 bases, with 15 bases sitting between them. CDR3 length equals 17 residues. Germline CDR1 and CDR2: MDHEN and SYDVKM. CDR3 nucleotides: TGTGCCAGCAGTTTCCTCCCTAGCGCGAGCTCCTACAATGAGCAGTTCTTC. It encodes CASSFLPSASSYNEQFF.

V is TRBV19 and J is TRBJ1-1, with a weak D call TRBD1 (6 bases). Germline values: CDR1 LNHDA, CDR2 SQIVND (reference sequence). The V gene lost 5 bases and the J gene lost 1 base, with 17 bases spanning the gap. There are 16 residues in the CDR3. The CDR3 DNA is TGTGCCAGTAGTCCGTCGACAGGAGGATCGAACACTGAAGCTTTCTTT. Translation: CASSPSTGGSNTEAFF.

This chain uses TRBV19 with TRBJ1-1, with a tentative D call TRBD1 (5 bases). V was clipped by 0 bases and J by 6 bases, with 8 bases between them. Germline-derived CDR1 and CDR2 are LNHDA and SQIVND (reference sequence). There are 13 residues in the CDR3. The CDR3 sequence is CASSIDRGPEAFF. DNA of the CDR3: TGTGCCAGTAGTATAGATAGGGGCCCTGAAGCTTTCTTT.

The CDR3 DNA reads as TGTGCCAGCTCCCCTACAAGGCATGAGCAGTTCTTC. It translates to CASSPTRHEQFF. This chain uses TRBV18 with TRBJ2-1; D remains unclear. The V gene's germline CDR1 is KGHSH and CDR2 LQKENI. This CDR3 is built from 12 residues. The V gene lost 6 bases and the J gene lost 8 bases, with 11 bases spanning the gap.

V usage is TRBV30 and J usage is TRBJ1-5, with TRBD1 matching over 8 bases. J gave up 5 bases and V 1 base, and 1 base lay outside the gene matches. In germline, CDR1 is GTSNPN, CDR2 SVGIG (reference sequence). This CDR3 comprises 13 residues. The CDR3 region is CAWSGTGYQPQHF. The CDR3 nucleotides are TGTGCCTGGAGTGGGACAGGGTATCAGCCCCAGCATTTT.

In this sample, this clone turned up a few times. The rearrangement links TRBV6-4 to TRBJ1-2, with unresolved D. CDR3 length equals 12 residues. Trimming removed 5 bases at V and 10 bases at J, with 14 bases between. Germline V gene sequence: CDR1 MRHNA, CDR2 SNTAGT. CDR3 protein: CASSFGDRPYTF. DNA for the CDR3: TGTGCCAGCAGTTTCGGTGACCGGCCCTACACCTTC.

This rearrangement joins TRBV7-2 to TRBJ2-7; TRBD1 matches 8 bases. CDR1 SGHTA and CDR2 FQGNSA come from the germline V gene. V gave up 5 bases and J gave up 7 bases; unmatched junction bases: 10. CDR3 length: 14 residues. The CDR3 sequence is CASSTDRGPLEQYF. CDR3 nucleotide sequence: TGTGCCAGCAGCACAGACAGGGGCCCCCTGGAGCAGTACTTC.

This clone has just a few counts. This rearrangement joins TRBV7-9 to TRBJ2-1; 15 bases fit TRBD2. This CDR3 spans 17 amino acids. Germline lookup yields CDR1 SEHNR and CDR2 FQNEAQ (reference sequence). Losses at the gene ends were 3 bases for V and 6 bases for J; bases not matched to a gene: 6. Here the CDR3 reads CASSLGLAGGVGNEQFF. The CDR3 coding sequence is TGTGCCAGCAGCTTGGGACTAGCGGGAGGAGTTGGCAATGAGCAGTTCTTC.

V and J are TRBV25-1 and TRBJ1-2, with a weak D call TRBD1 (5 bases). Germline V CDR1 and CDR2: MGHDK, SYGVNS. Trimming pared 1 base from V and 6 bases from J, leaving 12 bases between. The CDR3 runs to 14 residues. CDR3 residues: CASSELTGTDGYTF. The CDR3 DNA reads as TGTGCCAGCAGTGAATTAACAGGAACGGATGGCTACACCTTC.

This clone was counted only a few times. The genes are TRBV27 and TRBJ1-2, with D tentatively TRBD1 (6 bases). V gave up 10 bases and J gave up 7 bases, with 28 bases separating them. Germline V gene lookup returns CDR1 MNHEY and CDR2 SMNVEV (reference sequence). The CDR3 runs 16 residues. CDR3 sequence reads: CATLSQRTGLSSGYTF. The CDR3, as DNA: TGTGCCACCCTTTCTCAGAGAACAGGGCTATCTTCTGGCTACACCTTC.

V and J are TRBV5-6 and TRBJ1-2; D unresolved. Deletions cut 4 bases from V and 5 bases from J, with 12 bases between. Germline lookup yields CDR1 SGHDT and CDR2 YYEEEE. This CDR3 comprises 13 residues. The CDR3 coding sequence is TGTGCCAGCAGCGTATACTCAGAATATGGCTACACCTTC. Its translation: CASSVYSEYGYTF.

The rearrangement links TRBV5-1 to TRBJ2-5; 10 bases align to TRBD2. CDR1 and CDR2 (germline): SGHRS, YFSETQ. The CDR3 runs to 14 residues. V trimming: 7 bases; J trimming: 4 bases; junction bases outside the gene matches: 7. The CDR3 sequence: CASAQGLAPETQYF. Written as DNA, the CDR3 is TGCGCCAGCGCGCAGGGACTAGCGCCAGAGACCCAGTACTTC.

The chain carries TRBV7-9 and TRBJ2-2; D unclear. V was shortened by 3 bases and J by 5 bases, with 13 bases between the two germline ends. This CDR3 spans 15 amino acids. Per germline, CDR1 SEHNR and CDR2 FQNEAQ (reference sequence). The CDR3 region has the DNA TGTGCCAGCAGCTTTTCAAGTGACCGGACCGGGGAGCTGTTTTTT. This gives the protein CASSFSSDRTGELFF.

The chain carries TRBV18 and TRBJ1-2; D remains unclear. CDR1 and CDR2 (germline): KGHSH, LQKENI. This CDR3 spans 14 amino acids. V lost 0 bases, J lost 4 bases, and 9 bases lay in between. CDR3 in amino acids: CASSPPGGSYGYTF. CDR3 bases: TGTGCCAGCTCACCACCAGGAGGGTCCTATGGCTACACCTTC. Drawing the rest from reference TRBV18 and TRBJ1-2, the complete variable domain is NAGVMQNPRHLVRRRGQEARLRCSPMKGHSHVYWYRQLPEEGLKFMVYLQKENIIDESGMPKERFSAEFPKEGPSILRIQQVVRGDSAAYFCASSPPGGSYGYTFGSGTRLTVV.

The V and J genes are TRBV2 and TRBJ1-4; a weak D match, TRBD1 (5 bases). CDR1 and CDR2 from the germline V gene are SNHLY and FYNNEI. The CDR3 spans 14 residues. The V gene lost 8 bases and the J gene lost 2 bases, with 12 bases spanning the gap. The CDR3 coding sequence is TGTGCCAGCGGCAGGGTTGGGACTAATGAAAAACTGTTTTTT. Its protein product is CASGRVGTNEKLFF.

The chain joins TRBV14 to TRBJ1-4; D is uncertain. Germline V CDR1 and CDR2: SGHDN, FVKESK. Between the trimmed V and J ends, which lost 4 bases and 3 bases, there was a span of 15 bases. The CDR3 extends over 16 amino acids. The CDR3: CASSRWTAAANEKLFF. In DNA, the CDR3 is TGTGCCAGCAGCCGATGGACGGCGGCTGCTAATGAAAAACTGTTTTTT.

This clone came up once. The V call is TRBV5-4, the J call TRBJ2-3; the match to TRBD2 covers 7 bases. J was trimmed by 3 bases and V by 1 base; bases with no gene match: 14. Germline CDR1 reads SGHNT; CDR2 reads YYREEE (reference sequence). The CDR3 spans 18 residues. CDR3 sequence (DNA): TGTGCCAGCAGCTTGTTGGGGGGACTGGGCGGGAGTACAGATACGCAGTATTTT. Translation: CASSLLGGLGGSTDTQYF.

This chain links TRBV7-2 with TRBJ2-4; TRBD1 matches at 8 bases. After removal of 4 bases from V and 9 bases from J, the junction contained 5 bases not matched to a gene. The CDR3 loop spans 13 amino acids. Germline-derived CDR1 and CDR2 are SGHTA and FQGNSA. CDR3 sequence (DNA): TGTGCCAGCAGCTCCGGACAGGGCAGCATTCAGTACTTC. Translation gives CASSSGQGSIQYF.

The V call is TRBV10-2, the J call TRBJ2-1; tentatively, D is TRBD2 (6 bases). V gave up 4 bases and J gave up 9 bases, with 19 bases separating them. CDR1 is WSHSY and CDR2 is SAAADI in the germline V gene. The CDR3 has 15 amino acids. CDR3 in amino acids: CASSGSPTSSSEQFF. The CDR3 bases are TGCGCCAGCAGTGGTTCCCCGACTAGTAGTAGTGAGCAGTTCTTC.

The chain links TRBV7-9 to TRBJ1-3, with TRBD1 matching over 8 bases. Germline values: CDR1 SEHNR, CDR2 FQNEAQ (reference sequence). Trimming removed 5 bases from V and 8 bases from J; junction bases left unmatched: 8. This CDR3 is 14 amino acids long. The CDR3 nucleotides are TGTGCCAGCAGCCCAAGTGGACAGGGACACACCATATATTTT. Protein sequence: CASSPSGQGHTIYF.

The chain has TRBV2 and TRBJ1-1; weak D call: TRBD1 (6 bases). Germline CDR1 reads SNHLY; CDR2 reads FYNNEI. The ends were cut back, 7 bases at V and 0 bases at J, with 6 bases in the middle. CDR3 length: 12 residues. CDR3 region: CASNRVNTEAFF. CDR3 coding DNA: TGTGCCAGCAACAGGGTGAACACTGAAGCTTTCTTT. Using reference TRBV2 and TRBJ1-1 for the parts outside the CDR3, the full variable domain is EPEVTQTPSHQVTQMGQEVILRCVPISNHLYFYWYRQILGQKVEFLVSFYNNEISEKSEIFDDQFSVERPDGSNFTLKIRSTKLEDSAMYFCASNRVNTEAFFGQGTRLTVV.

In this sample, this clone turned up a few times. CDR3 in DNA: TGTGCCAGCACACGCCTCGGGGCCGAAAAACTGTTTTTT. Translation: CASTRLGAEKLFF. J is TRBJ1-4 and V is TRBV6-5; weak D call: TRBD1 (5 bases). This CDR3 is built from 13 residues. The V end lost 7 bases, the J end lost 8 bases, and 14 bases lay between the germline ends. The germline gives CDR1 MNHEY, CDR2 SVGAGI.

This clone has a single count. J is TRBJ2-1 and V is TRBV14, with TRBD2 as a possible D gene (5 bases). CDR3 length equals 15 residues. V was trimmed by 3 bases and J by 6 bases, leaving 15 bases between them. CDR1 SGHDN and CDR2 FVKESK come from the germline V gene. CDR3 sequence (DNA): TGTGCCAGCAGCCATAACGTGCTAGCTTCCAATGAGCAGTTCTTC. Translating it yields CASSHNVLASNEQFF.

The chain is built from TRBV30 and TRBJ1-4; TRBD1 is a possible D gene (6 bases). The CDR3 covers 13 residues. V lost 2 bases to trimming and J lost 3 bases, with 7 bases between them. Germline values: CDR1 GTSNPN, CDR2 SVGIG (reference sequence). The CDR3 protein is CAWSRGANEKLFF. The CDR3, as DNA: TGTGCCTGGAGTAGGGGGGCTAATGAAAAACTGTTTTTT. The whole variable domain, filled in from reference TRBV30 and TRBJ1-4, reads SQTIHQWPATLVQPVGSPLSLECTVEGTSNPNLYWYRQAAGRGLQLLFYSVGIGQISSEVPQNLSASRPQDRQFILSSKKLLLSDSGFYLCAWSRGANEKLFFGSGTQLSVL.

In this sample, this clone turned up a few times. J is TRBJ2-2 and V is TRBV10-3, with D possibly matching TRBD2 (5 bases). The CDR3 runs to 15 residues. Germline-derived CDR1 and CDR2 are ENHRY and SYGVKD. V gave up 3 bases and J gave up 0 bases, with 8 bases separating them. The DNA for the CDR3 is TGTGCCATCAGTGAAGGAGGCGCGAACACCGGGGAGCTGTTTTTT. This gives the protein CAISEGGANTGELFF.

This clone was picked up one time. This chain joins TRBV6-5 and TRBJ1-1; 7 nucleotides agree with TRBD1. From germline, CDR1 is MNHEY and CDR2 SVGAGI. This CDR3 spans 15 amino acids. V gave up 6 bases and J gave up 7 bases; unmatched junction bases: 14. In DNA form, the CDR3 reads TGTGCCAGCAGCCCGGACAGGTTAGGAGAGATTGAAGCTTTCTTT. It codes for CASSPDRLGEIEAFF.

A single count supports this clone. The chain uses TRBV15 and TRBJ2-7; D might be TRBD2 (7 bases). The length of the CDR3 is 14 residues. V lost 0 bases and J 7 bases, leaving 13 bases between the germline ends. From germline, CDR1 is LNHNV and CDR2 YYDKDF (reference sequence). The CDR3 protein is CATSRDLGGREQYF. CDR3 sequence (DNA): TGTGCCACCAGCAGAGATCTGGGGGGGCGAGAGCAGTACTTC.